This TCR beta chain comes out of a study of T cells in Graves' hyperthyroidism and ophthalmopathy. Overall study results and limits: Most thyroid clonotypes expanded above 0.001 appeared in blood too.

V gave up 5 bases and J gave up 3 bases; unmatched junction bases: 11. The length of the CDR3 is 16 residues. From germline, CDR1 is SGHAT and CDR2 FQNNGV. With regard to this clonotype: The antigen is undetermined.

The study defined stable Graves' hyperthyroidism as no ophthalmopathy progression within 18 months. Amplification targeted TCR beta CDR3 regions from RNA transcripts. The HTBI primer set drove a first-round RT-PCR of the TCR CDR3. MiXCR, applied by TCRdb to the multiplex PCR reads, yields one record per CDR3 protein. The sample shows approximately 630,000 distinct CDR3 sequences, about 17% of them seen only once. The material sequenced was blood. This clonotype was obtained from a woman aged 25 to 45 with Graves' hyperthyroidism. The rearrangement uses TRBV11-2 and TRBJ2-7; 9 nucleotides match TRBD2. Here the CDR3 DNA reads TGTGCCAGCAGCCCTTATGGTGGCGGGAGGGGCTACGAGCAGTACTTC. It encodes CASSPYGGGRGYEQYF.